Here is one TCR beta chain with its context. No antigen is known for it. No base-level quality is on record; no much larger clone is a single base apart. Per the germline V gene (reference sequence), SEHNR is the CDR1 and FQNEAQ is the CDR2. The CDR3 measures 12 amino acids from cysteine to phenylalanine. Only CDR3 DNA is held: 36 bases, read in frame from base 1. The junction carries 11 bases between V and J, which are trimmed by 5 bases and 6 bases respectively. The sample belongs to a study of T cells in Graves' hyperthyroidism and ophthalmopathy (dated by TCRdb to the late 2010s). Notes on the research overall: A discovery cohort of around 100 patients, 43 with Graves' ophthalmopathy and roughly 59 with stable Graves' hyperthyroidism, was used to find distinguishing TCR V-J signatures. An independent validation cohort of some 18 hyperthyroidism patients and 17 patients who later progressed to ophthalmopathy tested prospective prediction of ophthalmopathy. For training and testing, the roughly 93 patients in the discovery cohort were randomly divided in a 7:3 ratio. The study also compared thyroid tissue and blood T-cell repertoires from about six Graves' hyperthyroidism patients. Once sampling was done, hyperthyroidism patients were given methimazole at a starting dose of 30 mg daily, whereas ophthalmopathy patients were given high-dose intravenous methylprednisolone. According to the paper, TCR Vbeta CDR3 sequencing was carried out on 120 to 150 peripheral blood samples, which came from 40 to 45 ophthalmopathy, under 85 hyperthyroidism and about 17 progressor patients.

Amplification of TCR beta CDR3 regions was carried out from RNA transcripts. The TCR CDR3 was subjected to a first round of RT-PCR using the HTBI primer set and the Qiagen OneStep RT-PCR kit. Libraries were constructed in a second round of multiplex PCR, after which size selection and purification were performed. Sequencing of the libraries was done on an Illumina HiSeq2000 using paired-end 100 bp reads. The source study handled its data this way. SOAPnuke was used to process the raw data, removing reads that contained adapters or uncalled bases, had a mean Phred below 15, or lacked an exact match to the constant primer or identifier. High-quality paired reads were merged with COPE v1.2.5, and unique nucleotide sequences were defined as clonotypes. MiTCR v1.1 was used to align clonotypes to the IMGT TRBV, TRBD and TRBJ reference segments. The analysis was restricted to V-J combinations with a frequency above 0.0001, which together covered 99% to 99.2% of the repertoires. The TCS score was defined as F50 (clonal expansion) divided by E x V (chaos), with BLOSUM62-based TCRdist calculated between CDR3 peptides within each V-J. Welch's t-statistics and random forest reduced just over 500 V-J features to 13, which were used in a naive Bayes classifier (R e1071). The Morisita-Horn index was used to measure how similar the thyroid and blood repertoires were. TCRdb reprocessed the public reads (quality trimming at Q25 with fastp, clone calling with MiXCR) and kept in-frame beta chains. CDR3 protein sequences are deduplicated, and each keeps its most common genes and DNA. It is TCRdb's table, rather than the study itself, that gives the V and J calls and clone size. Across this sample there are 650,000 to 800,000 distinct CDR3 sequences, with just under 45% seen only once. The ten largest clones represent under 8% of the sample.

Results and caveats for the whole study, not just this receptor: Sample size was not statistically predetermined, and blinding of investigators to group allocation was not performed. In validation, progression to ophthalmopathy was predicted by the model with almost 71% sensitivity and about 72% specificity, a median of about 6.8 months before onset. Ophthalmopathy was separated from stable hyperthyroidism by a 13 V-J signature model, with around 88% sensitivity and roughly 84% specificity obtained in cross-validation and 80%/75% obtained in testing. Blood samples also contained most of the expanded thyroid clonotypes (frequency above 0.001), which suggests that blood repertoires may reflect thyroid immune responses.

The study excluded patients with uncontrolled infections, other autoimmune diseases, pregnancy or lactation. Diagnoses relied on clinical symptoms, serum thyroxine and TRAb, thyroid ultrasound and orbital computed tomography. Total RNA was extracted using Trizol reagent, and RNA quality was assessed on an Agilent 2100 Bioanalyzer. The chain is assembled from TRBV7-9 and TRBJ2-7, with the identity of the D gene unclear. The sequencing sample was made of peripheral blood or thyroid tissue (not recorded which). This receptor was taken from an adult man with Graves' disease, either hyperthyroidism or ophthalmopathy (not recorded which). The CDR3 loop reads CASSEVDAEQYF. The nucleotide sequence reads TGTGCCAGCAGCGAGGTCGACGCCGAGCAGTACTTC.